This T cell receptor beta chain was retrieved from a study of CD8+CD57+ T cells in acquired aplastic anemia. Background on the study: When averaged, DNA from sorted CD4+ and CD8+ cells came to around 3.1 ug. Overall study findings and caveats: Patients and controls had CD8+ Simpson's diversity values that were not significantly distinct.

Genomic DNA templated the TCR beta VDJ and CDR3 profiling. A single record per CDR3 protein comes from TCRdb applying MiXCR to the reads. Of 150,000 to 180,000 distinct CDR3 sequences listed, approximately 52% are singletons. The CDR3 runs to 13 residues. V was pared by 6 bases and J by 4 bases, with 5 bases of the junction left unmatched. Germline V CDR1 and CDR2: SEHNR, FQNEAQ (reference sequence). This clonotype was recorded only once. Its antigen is unknown. Individuals selected for sequencing had exhibited CD8+CD57+ cell expansion on flow cytometry. There was no therapy given to any patient before the blood sampling took place.

V gene TRBV7-9 combines with J gene TRBJ1-2; TRBD1 matches 7 bases. The origin of this receptor is a human donor with aplastic anemia. Sequencing used sorted CD4+, CD8+, or CD8+CD57+ T cells (not recorded which) from PBMCs. The CDR3 loop is CASRRQGPYGYTF. The CDR3 nucleotides read TGTGCCAGCAGGCGACAGGGCCCCTATGGCTACACCTTC. Full variable domain (missing parts from reference TRBV7-9 and TRBJ1-2): DTGVSQNPRHKITKRGQNVTFRCDPISEHNRLYWYRQTLGQGPEFLTYFQNEAQLEKSRLLSDRFSAERPKGSFSTLEIQRTEQGDSAMYLCASRRQGPYGYTFGSGTRLTVV.